This TCR beta chain was sequenced for a study of T cell repertoires in aging, cancer and after chemotherapy. Peripheral blood genomic DNA, not sorted cells or RNA, was the template. The CDR3 loop spans 14 amino acids. CDR1 and CDR2 from the germline V gene are LNHDA and SQIVND (reference sequence). The V and J ends lost 3 bases and 8 bases, in that order; junction bases with no gene match: 5. By share of the sample, this clonotype is medium-sized. The antigen remains undetermined. Rearranged V-D-J TRB sequences were amplified with a mixed TRB-A/B primer pool. TCRdb re-derived calls from the multiplex PCR reads in MiXCR, one entry per CDR3 protein. The data contain 3,700 or so distinct CDR3 sequences, 28% of them singletons. Whole-study findings and limits: In cancer patients, declining TCR diversity with age involved lost richness and lost evenness.

The TCR originated in a human donor in good health. Sequencing was performed on blood. This chain uses TRBV19 with TRBJ2-1; TRBD1 matches at 9 bases. CDR3 DNA: TGTGCCAGTAGTATCCGGGACAGGGTCGATGAGCAGTTCTTC. Translation gives CASSIRDRVDEQFF. Supplemented by reference TRBV19 and TRBJ2-1, the full variable domain reads DGGITQSPKYLFRKEGQNVTLSCEQNLNHDAMYWYRQDPGQGLRLIYYSQIVNDFQKGDIAEGYSVSREKKESFPLTVTSAQKNPTAFYLCASSIRDRVDEQFFGPGTRLTVL.